This T cell receptor (beta chain) originates from a study of CD8+CD57+ T cells in acquired aplastic anemia. Study as a whole: Sorted CD4+ and CD8+ cells gave a mean 3.2 ug DNA, range roughly 0.19 to 30 ug. Healthy donors gave approximately 10 million reads on average for CD4+ cells. Findings and limits, study-wide: Sharing between patients and controls was observed for some 27 CD8+ CDR3 sequences. Between the patient and control groups, CD8+ Simpson's diversity did not differ significantly.

Comment on this clonotype: Its target is unknown. The junction does not match germline at one end; this may be a read error.

This CDR3 is built from 16 residues. Per the germline V gene, CDR1 is SNHLY and CDR2 is FYNNEI. The template for TCR beta VDJ and CDR3 sequence profiling was genomic DNA. TCRdb recomputed calls from the reads with MiXCR, one row per CDR3 protein. The sample lists 90,000 to 130,000 distinct CDR3 sequences, around half occurring once. This receptor was identified in a human donor in good health, serving as a control. The chain joins TRBV2 to TRBJ1-4; TRBD1 is a possible D gene (6 bases). The sample taken for sequencing was sorted CD4+, CD8+, or CD8+CD57+ T cells (not recorded which) from PBMCs. CDR3 in DNA: TGTGCCACAAAACAGGGAAAGGTCGGGACTAATGAAAGACTGTTTTTT. Translating gives CATKQGKVGTNERLFF.